A selection of T cell receptor beta chains follows, all from one sample in a study of cytomegalovirus exposure and HLA in healthy donors. Using immunoSEQ multiplex PCR, the repertoire was profiled, and TCRdb retains in-frame clones only, with some absent. The sample carries 150,000 to 200,000 clones, under 85% recorded once. Material: PBMCs. The receptors were gathered from a woman aged 25 to 39 in good health and CMV-seronegative. Both conserved end residues are part of each CDR3. The order of the fields is D gene, V gene, clone size, J gene, CDR3 DNA, CDR3 protein. The D gene is left open where the match is weak. Size tells how often a clone was seen (once, few, many) or the class of an expanded clone, and some rows leave it out.

>TRBD1|TRBV5-1|once|TRBJ1-6
TGCGCCAGCAGCCTAGGACAGGGGTCGTCCTGTAATTCACCCCTCCACTTT
CASSLGQGSSCNSPLHF
>-|TRBV2|-|TRBJ2-3
TGTGCCAGCAGTAGCGGTACGCAGTATTTT
CASSSGTQYF
>TRBD2|TRBV6-4|-|TRBJ2-1
TGTGCCAGCAGTGTCCTAGCGGGGGGGATGGATGAGCAGTTCTTC
CASSVLAGGMDEQFF
>-|TRBV7-2|once|TRBJ2-1
TGTGCCAGCACCCGGTCTCGACTAGTCGACAATGAGCAGTTCTTC
CASTRSRLVDNEQFF
>TRBD1|TRBV5-4|-|TRBJ1-2
TGTGCCAGCAGCTTAAAGGGGACAGGAGCTTTTGGCTACACCTTC
CASSLKGTGAFGYTF
>-|TRBV5-8|-|TRBJ2-4
TGTGCCACTCTATTGGAGCGCCTAGCGAGGAGGGACATTCAGTACTTC
CATLLERLARRDIQYF
>TRBD1|TRBV4-3|-|TRBJ1-1
TGCGCCAGCAGCCAAGATCAGGGGGCCGACACTGAAGCTTTCTTT
CASSQDQGADTEAFF
>TRBD2|TRBV28|-|TRBJ2-7
TGTGCCAGCAGTTTCGTGCAAGGCGGGGGTCCTTCCTACGAGCAGTACTTC
CASSFVQGGGPSYEQYF
>TRBD1|TRBV19|-|TRBJ1-2
TGTGCCAGTAGTATAAGATCAGGGACAGTCTATGGCTACACCTTC
CASSIRSGTVYGYTF
>-|TRBV7-7|-|TRBJ2-1
TGTGCTAGCAGCCCCAGACAATACAATGAGCAGTTCTTC
CASSPRQYNEQFF
>-|TRBV11-2|-|TRBJ2-7
TGTGCCAGCAGCTTAGATAGTGCGCAGTACTTC
CASSLDSAQYF
>-|TRBV30|-|TRBJ2-1
TGTGCCGGCCTCCCTCGGGGATCTCCCTACAATGAGCAGTTCTTC
CAGLPRGSPYNEQFF
>TRBD1|TRBV5-5|-|TRBJ1-1
TGTGCCAGCAGCTGGGACGACTTTGGGACAGTCAGAATGAACACTGAAGCTTTCTTT
CASSWDDFGTVRMNTEAFF
>-|TRBV5-4|few|TRBJ2-3
TGTGCCAGCAGCTTGGAGTCCGGGAAGGATACGCAGTATTTT
CASSLESGKDTQYF
>-|TRBV30|-|TRBJ1-1
TGTGCCTGGAGTGTATTAGCCGTCGCCGGCACTGAAGCTTTCTTT
CAWSVLAVAGTEAFF
>-|TRBV7-6|-|TRBJ1-2
TGTGCCAGCCGACGGGGTCCATCAGATGGCTACACCTTC
CASRRGPSDGYTF
>TRBD1|TRBV6-1|-|TRBJ2-3
TGTGCCAGCAGTGAGATGGGACAGTCGCAGTATTTT
CASSEMGQSQYF
>-|TRBV13|-|TRBJ1-1
TGTGCCAGCACCCTGGGAGGGGGTAACACTGAAGCTTTCTTT
CASTLGGGNTEAFF
>-|TRBV18|-|TRBJ2-3
TGTGCCAGCTCACCACAGGGGGCAGATACGCAGTATTTT
CASSPQGADTQYF
>TRBD1|TRBV19|-|TRBJ2-7
TGTGCCAGTAGTGGGGACAGGCAAGATGCGACCTACGAGCAGTACTTC
CASSGDRQDATYEQYF
>TRBD2|TRBV5-4|-|TRBJ2-3
TGTGCCAGCAGCCCGGGGACTAGCGGGGGGACAGATACGCAGTATTTT
CASSPGTSGGTDTQYF
>-|TRBV6-1|-|TRBJ2-5
TGTGCCAGCACGTTCCGGGGGACGGAGACCCAGTACTTC
CASTFRGTETQYF
>-|TRBV7-9|once|TRBJ1-2
TGTGCCAGCAGCACGGACAAGGGCTATGGCTACACCTTC
CASSTDKGYGYTF
>-|TRBV2|-|TRBJ1-6
TGTGCCAGCAGTGGCGGCCCTAATTCACCCCTCCACTTT
CASSGGPNSPLHF
>-|TRBV29-1|once|TRBJ1-5
TGCAGCGTTGGGGTCGGGGGGAGTCAGCCCCAGCATTTT
CSVGVGGSQPQHF
>TRBD1|TRBV15|-|TRBJ2-7
TGTGCCACCAGCAGAGATGAGGACAGGGGGAATCAGGAGCAGTACTTC
CATSRDEDRGNQEQYF
>-|TRBV29-1|-|TRBJ1-1
TGCAGCGTACTGGGTCTACTAGGCGCTGAAGCTTTCTTT
CSVLGLLGAEAFF
>-|TRBV19|-|TRBJ1-5
TGTGCCAGTAGTATAGACAGGACAGTCCAGCCCCAGCATTTT
CASSIDRTVQPQHF
>-|TRBV2|once|TRBJ1-1
TGTGCCAGCCTCCTGAGGGTCAGCACTGAAGCTTTCTTT
CASLLRVSTEAFF
>-|TRBV10-3|few|TRBJ1-4
TGTGCCATCAGTGCGTCCGGTGAAAAACTGTTTTTT
CAISASGEKLFF
>TRBD1|TRBV2|-|TRBJ1-6
TGTGCCAGCAGCGCGACAGGGTATGGTTCACCCCTCCACTTT
CASSATGYGSPLHF
>TRBD1|TRBV7-6|-|TRBJ2-2
TGTGCCAGCAGCTTAGAGGTGACAGGGGTTACCGGGGAGCTGTTTTTT
CASSLEVTGVTGELFF
>TRBD1|TRBV30|-|TRBJ1-6
TGTGCCGGGTCAATCGACAGGGCGTCATCACCCCTCCACTTT
CAGSIDRASSPLHF
>-|TRBV9|-|TRBJ2-5
TGTGCCAGCAGCCCCCAGCGAGGCTGGGAGACCCAGTACTTC
CASSPQRGWETQYF
>-|TRBV5-1|-|TRBJ2-7
TGCGCCAGCAGCTTGTCAAGGTGGCAAGACAGCTTGAGCTCCTACGAGCAGTACTTC
CASSLSRWQDSLSSYEQYF
>-|TRBV28|-|TRBJ1-2
TGTGCCAGCATCCGTCCGGGACTTAACTATGGCTACACCTTC
CASIRPGLNYGYTF
>TRBD1|TRBV4-2|few|TRBJ2-7
TGTGCCAGCAGCCAAACAAAGGGACAGCTCTACGAGCAGTACTTC
CASSQTKGQLYEQYF
>-|TRBV30|-|TRBJ2-7
TGTGCCTGGAGTGGGTCGGGGTACGAGCAGTACTTC
CAWSGSGYEQYF
>TRBD1|TRBV6-1|-|TRBJ1-5
TGTGCCAGCAGTGAAGCGGGGCAGGGGGCACAGCCCCAGCATTTT
CASSEAGQGAQPQHF
>-|TRBV5-4|-|TRBJ1-6
TGTGCCAGCAGCCGAGAGGGGGATTCACCCCTCCACTTT
CASSREGDSPLHF
>-|TRBV7-2|-|TRBJ1-2
TGTGCCAGCAGCTTAGAGCTCACTACGGGCTACACCTTC
CASSLELTTGYTF
>-|TRBV7-9|-|TRBJ2-7
TGTGCCAGCAGCTTATGGGGCAGAAACTACGAGCAGTACTTC
CASSLWGRNYEQYF
>TRBD1|TRBV5-1|-|TRBJ1-2
TGCGCCAGCAGCATCGGACAGGGGGCCGGTGGCTACACCTTC
CASSIGQGAGGYTF
>-|TRBV7-7|few|TRBJ2-5
TGTGCTAGCAGCCTTAGCGGAATGGATGGGACCCAGTACTTC
CASSLSGMDGTQYF
>TRBD2|TRBV5-1|-|TRBJ2-1
TGCGCCAGCAGCTTGGTAGGGGACTACTCCTACAATGAGCAGTTCTTC
CASSLVGDYSYNEQFF
>TRBD2|TRBV18|-|TRBJ2-3
TGTGCCAGCTCACGCTCCCCAACTAGCGGGGACACAGATACGCAGTATTTT
CASSRSPTSGDTDTQYF
>-|TRBV6-6|-|TRBJ2-7
TGTGCCAGCAGGAGAGACACCTACGAGCAGTACTTC
CASRRDTYEQYF
>-|TRBV30|-|TRBJ1-4
TGTGCCTGGGGCGACAGAGGTGAAAAACTGTTTTTT
CAWGDRGEKLFF
>-|TRBV5-4|-|TRBJ1-2
TGTGCCAGCAGCCCGCTAGCCCAAGTTCTAACCTACACCTTC
CASSPLAQVLTYTF
>TRBD1|TRBV18|once|TRBJ2-1
TGTGCCAGCTCGGCACAGGGGATAGACCTTCTGGATGAGCAGTTCTTC
CASSAQGIDLLDEQFF
>-|TRBV10-3|-|TRBJ1-2
TGTGCCATCAGTGACGGGGGGCCCTATGGCTACACCTTC
CAISDGGPYGYTF
>TRBD1|TRBV6-1|-|TRBJ2-1
TGTGCCAGCAGTGGGCGGACAGGGGCGGTTTACAATGAGCAGTTCTTC
CASSGRTGAVYNEQFF
>TRBD1|TRBV5-1|-|TRBJ2-7
TGCGCCAGCAGCTTGGATCCAGGGGGTGTCAACGAGCAGTACTTC
CASSLDPGGVNEQYF
>-|TRBV5-1|-|TRBJ2-2
TGCGCCAGCAGCTTGGGAGGGACTTCGAACACCGGGGAGCTGTTTTTT
CASSLGGTSNTGELFF